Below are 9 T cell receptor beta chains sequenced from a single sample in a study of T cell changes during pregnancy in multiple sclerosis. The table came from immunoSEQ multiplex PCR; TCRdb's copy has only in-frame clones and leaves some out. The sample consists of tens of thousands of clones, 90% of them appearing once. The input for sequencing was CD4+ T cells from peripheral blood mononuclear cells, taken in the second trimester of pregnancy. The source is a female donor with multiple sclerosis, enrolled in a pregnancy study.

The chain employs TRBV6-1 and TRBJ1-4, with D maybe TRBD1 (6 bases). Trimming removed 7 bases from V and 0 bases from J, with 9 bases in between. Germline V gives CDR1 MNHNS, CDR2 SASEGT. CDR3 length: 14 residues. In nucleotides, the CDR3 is TGTGCCAGCATCCAGGGGACAACTAATGAAAAACTGTTTTTT. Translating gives CASIQGTTNEKLFF.

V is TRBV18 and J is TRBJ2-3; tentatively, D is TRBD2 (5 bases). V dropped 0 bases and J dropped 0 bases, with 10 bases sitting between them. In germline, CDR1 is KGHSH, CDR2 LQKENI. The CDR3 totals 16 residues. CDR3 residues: CASSPPKRTSTDTQYF. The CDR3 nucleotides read TGTGCCAGCTCACCACCGAAGCGGACCAGCACAGATACGCAGTATTTT.

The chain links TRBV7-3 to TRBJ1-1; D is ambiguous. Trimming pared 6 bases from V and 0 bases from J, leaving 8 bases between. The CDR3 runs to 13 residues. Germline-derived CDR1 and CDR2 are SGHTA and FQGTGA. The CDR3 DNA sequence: TGTGCCAGCAGTTTCACGGTGAACACTGAAGCTTTCTTT. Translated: CASSFTVNTEAFF.

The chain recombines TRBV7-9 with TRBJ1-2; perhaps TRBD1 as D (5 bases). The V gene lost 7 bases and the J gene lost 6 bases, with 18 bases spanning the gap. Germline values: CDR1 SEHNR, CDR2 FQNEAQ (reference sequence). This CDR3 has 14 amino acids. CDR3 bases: TGTGCCAGCACGGTATTTCAGGGCGATAATGGCTACACCTTC. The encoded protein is CASTVFQGDNGYTF.

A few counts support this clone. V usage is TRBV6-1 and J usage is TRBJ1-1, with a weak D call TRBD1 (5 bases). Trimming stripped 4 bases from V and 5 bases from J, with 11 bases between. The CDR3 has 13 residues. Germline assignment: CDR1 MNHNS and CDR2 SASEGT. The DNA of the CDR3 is TGTGCCAGCAGTGCTTTGGGGGGTACTGAAGCTTTCTTT. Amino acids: CASSALGGTEAFF.

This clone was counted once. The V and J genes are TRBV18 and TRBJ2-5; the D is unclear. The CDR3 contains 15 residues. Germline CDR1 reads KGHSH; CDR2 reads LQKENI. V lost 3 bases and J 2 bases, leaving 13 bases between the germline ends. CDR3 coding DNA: TGTGCCAGCTCACCGCAGGCCCAGGTTCAAGAGACCCAGTACTTC. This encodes CASSPQAQVQETQYF.

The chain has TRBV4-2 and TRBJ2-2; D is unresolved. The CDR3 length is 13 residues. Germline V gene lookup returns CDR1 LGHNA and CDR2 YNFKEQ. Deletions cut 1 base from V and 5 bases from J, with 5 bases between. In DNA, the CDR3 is TGTGCCAGCAGCCAAGTAACTACCGGGGAGCTGTTTTTT. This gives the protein CASSQVTTGELFF.

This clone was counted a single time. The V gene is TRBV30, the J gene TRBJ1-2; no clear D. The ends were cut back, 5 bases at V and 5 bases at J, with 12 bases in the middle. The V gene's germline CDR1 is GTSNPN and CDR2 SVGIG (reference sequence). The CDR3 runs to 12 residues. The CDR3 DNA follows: TGTGCCTGGTCCGGCGGTACTTATGGCTACACCTTC. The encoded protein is CAWSGGTYGYTF.

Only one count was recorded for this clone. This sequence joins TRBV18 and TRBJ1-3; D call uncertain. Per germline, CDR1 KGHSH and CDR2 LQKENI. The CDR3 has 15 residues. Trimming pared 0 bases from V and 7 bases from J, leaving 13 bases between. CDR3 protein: CASSPPRTDSNTIYF. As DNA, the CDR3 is TGTGCCAGCTCACCACCCCGGACTGATTCGAACACCATATATTTT.